A single sample is the source of the 5 T cell receptor beta chains below, sequenced in a study of blood T cell repertoires in COVID-19. Here immunoSEQ multiplex PCR was the method, and the copy in TCRdb shows in-frame clones only, minus some. In the table there are roughly 360,000 clones, about 87% of which are singletons. The sample consisted of PBMCs or T cells enriched from blood (not recorded which). The origin of the receptors is a man in his thirties or forties who had recovered from COVID-19.

The chain uses TRBV9 and TRBJ1-4; maybe TRBD1 (5 bases). The V end was cut by 0 bases, the J end by 5 bases, with 17 bases between. Germline CDR1 SGDLS, CDR2 YYNGEE. The CDR3 is made up of 17 amino acids. The CDR3 coding sequence is TGTGCCAGCAGCGTAGCGTCCGGACGGACAAACAATGAAAAACTGTTTTTT. Residues: CASSVASGRTNNEKLFF.

The V and J genes are TRBV11-3 and TRBJ2-7; D might be TRBD1 (6 bases). Germline V CDR1 and CDR2: SGHNT, YENEEA. V shed 5 bases and J shed 2 bases, with 10 bases lying between them. CDR3 length equals 13 residues. The CDR3 here is CASSPGQTYEQYF. The CDR3 DNA is TGTGCCAGCAGCCCTGGACAGACCTACGAGCAGTACTTC.

The chain employs TRBV19 and TRBJ1-3, with D unclear. With 5 bases removed from V and 0 bases from J, the gap between germline ends came to 11 bases. The CDR3 sequence is 15 residues long. Germline loops: CDR1 LNHDA, CDR2 SQIVND (reference sequence). CDR3 loop: CASSARGDSGNTIYF. The DNA of the CDR3 is TGTGCCAGTAGTGCTCGGGGAGACTCTGGAAACACCATATATTTT.

The chain joins TRBV19 to TRBJ2-7, with 9 bases aligning to TRBD1. J gave up 3 bases and V 4 bases, and 4 bases lay outside the gene matches. The CDR3 loop spans 14 amino acids. The germline V gene has CDR1 LNHDA and CDR2 SQIVND (reference sequence). The CDR3 bases are TGTGCCAGTAGTAAGGTGGGACAGGGCTACGAGCAGTACTTC. It translates to CASSKVGQGYEQYF.

The gene calls are TRBV30 and TRBJ1-1, with 7 bases aligning to TRBD1. Germline lookup yields CDR1 GTSNPN and CDR2 SVGIG (reference sequence). V trimming: 3 bases; J trimming: 5 bases; junction bases outside the gene matches: 6. CDR3 length: 13 amino acids. The CDR3 loop is CAWRNRGRTEAFF. In DNA, the CDR3 is TGTGCCTGGAGGAACAGGGGTCGGACTGAAGCTTTCTTT.